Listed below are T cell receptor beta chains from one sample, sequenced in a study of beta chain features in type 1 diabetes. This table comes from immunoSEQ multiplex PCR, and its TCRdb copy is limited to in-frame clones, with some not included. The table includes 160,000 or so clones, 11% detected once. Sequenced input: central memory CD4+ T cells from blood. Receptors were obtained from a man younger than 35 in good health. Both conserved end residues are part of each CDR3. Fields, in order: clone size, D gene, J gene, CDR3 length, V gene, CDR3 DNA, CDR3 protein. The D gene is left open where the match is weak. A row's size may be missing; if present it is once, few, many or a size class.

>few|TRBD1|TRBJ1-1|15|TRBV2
TGTGCCAGCAGCCTCCAGACAGGGGCGCCTGGTTCGGCTTTCTTT
CASSLQTGAPGSAFF
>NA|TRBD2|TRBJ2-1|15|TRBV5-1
TGCGCCAGCAGCCTGGGACTAGCGGTATACAATGAGCAGTTCTTC
CASSLGLAVYNEQFF
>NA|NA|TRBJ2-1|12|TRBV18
TGTGCCAGCTCACCAAACGGTAATGAGCAGTTCTTC
CASSPNGNEQFF
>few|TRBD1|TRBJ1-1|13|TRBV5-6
TGTGCCAGCAGCCTCCAGGGGGGCACTGAAGCTTTCTTT
CASSLQGGTEAFF
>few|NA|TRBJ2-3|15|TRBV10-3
TGTGCCATCAGTGTAAACGGGGGACGAGGAGATACGCAGTATTTT
CAISVNGGRGDTQYF
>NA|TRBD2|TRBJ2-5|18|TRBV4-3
TGCGCCAGCAGCCAAGAACTAGCGGGGGGGGCTTCCCAAGAGACCCAGTACTTC
CASSQELAGGASQETQYF
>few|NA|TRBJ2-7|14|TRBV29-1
TGCAGCGTTCAACGCCCAAGCGGGCCCTACGAGCAGTACTTC
CSVQRPSGPYEQYF
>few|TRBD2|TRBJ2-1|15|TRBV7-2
TGTGCCAGCAGCTTTAGCGGGAGAACTGTGAATGAGCAGTTCTTC
CASSFSGRTVNEQFF
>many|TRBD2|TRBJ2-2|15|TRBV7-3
TGTGCCAGCAGCCCAACCGGGACTATGACCGGGGAGCTGTTTTTT
CASSPTGTMTGELFF
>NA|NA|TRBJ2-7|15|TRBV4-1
TGCGCCAGCTCCCGGTCAAGGGCCAGGACCGAGGAGCAGTACTTC
CASSRSRARTEEQYF
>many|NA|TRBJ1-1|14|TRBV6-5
TGTGCCAGCAGTTACTCGTCCCAGATGGGTGAAGCTTTCTTT
CASSYSSQMGEAFF
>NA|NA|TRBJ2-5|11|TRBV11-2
TGTGCCAGCAGCCCTCAAGAGACCCAGTACTTC
CASSPQETQYF
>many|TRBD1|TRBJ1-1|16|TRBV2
TGTGCCAGCAGCGATAGGACAGGGATGCGGAACACTGAAGCTTTCTTT
CASSDRTGMRNTEAFF
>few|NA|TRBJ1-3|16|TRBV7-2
TGTGCCAGCAGCTTTCCTCCGAGGGGTTCTGGAAACACCATATATTTT
CASSFPPRGSGNTIYF
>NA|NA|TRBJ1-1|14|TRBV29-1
TGCAGCGCAAGCAAACGGGCACTGAACACTGAAGCTTTCTTT
CSASKRALNTEAFF
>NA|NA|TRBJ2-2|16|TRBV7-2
TGTGCCAGCAGCTTAGAAGGGCAGATTAACACCGGGGAGCTGTTTTTT
CASSLEGQINTGELFF
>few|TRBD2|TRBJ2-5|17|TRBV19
TGTGCCAGTAGTATCCCGACTAGCGGGTATGGGGTAGAGACCCAGTACTTC
CASSIPTSGYGVETQYF
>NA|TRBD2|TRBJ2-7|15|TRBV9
TGTGCCAGCAGCTTTAGCGGGAGGAGCTCCTACGAGCAGTACTTC
CASSFSGRSSYEQYF
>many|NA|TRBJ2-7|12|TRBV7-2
TGTGCCAGCAGCTCGGGACCCTACGAGCAGTACTTC
CASSSGPYEQYF
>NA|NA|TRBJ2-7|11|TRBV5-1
TGCGCCAGCAGCCTACAGCCTCGCGGCTCCTTC
CASSLQPRGSF
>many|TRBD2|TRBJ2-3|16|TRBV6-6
TGTGCCAGCAGTTACTCGAGCGGGAGTGGGCGAGATACGCAGTATTTT
CASSYSSGSGRDTQYF
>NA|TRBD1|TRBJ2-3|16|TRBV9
TGTGCCAGCAGCGAGGGGGACAGGAGTCGCACAGATACGCAGTATTTT
CASSEGDRSRTDTQYF
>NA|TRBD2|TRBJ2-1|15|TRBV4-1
TGCGCCAGCAGCCAAGAGAGCGGGAGGGACAATGAGCAGTTCTTC
CASSQESGRDNEQFF
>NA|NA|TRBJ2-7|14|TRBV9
TGTGCCAGCAGCCCGGAGGGCGTCTCCTACGAGCAGTACTTC
CASSPEGVSYEQYF
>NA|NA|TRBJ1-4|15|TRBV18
TGTGCCAGCTCACCACAACGGCCCGACCAAGAAAAACTGTTTTTT
CASSPQRPDQEKLFF
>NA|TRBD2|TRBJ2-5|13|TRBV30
TGTGCCTGGAGTTCCAGCGGGGGTGAGACCCAGTACTTC
CAWSSSGGETQYF
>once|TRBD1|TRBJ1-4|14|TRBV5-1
TGCGCCAGCAGCCTTGGACAGGATAATGAAAAACTGTTTTTT
CASSLGQDNEKLFF
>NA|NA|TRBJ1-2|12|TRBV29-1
TGCAGCGCGAACCGGGACGCGGTGGGCTACACCTTC
CSANRDAVGYTF
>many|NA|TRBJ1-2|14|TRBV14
TGTGCCAGTCGCAGGGGATACGGGGACTATGGCTACACCTTC
CASRRGYGDYGYTF
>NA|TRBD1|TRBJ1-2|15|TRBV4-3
TGCGCCAGCAGCTGGGGGACAGGAGAAAACTATGGCTACACCTTC
CASSWGTGENYGYTF
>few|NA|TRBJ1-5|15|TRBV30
TGTGCCTGGAGTGTACCAGGGTTGGGCAATCAGCCCCAGCATTTT
CAWSVPGLGNQPQHF
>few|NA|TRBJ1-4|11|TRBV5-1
TGCGCCAGCAGGATTAATGAAAAACTGTTTTTT
CASRINEKLFF
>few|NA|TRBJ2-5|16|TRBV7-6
TGTGCCAGCAGCTTCTCTCTCGGACAGATCCGAGAGACCCAGTACTTC
CASSFSLGQIRETQYF
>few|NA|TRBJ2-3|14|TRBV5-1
TGCGCCAGCAGCCCCGCACCCCCCACAGATACGCAGTATTTT
CASSPAPPTDTQYF
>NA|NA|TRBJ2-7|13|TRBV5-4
TGTGCCAGCAGCTTGGATCCCGCCTACGAGCAGTACTTC
CASSLDPAYEQYF
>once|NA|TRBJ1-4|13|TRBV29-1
TGCAGCGCCTTAAGGGCAACTAATGAAAAACTGTTTTTT
CSALRATNEKLFF
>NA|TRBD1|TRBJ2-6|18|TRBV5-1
TGCGCCAGCAGCTCAGCCGGGACAGGGATCTCTGGGGCCAACGTCCTGACTTTC
CASSSAGTGISGANVLTF
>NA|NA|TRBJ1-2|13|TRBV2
TGTGCCAGCAGGGAGGACACGAACTATGGCTACACCTTC
CASREDTNYGYTF
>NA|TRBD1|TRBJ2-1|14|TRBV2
TGTGCCAGCGGCCGGGACAGCCCCTTGAATGAGCAGTTCTTC
CASGRDSPLNEQFF
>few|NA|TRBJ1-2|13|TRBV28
TGTGCCAGCAGTCCAGGGAACGACTATGGCTACACCTTC
CASSPGNDYGYTF
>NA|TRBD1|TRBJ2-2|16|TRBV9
TGTGCCAGCAGCGTCGGACAGGGCGTCGGCACCGGGGAGCTGTTTTTT
CASSVGQGVGTGELFF